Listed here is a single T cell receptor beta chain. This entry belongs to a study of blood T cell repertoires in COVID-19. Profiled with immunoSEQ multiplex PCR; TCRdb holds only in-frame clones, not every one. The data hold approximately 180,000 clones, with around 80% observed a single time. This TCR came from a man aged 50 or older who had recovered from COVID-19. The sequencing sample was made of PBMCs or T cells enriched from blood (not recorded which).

The CDR3 DNA sequence: TGTGCCAGCACAAGGGGAGAGACCCAGTACTTC. This sequence encodes CASTRGETQYF. The V gene is TRBV6-5, the J gene TRBJ2-5; D is perhaps TRBD1 (5 bases). This CDR3 has 11 residues. Trimming took 7 bases from V and 4 from J, leaving 7 bases between them. Germline CDR1 is MNHEY and CDR2 is SVGAGI.